Here is one TCR beta chain with its context. Its specificity is unknown. This CDR3 comprises 17 residues. Germline V gives CDR1 SGHTA, CDR2 FQGTGA. The J segment lost 0 bases and the V segment lost 1 base, leaving 2 bases of the junction unmatched. At sample collection, these patients were off therapy. CD39 and CD103 defined DN, SP and DP subsets of CD3+CD4-CD8+CD45RA- TILs. The data stem from a study of CD39 and CD103 CD8 tumor-infiltrating T cells. Study overall: Comparisons covered HPV-positive and HPV-negative HNSCC, ovarian cancer and melanoma patients. General study results and limits: Unlike DN TIL clonotypes, DP TIL clonotypes seldom appeared in blood.

Sequenced by immunoSEQ multiplex PCR; TCRdb stores in-frame clones only, minus some. The sample has about 3,400 clones; approximately 57% are singletons. Sequences were obtained from CD39- CD103- CD8+ T cells sorted from the tumor. Subset here: CD103-CD39- double-negative CD45RA- CD8 T cells. The TCR originated in a human donor with head and neck squamous cell carcinoma. The V and J genes are TRBV7-3 and TRBJ2-2; 10 bases line up with TRBD2. The CDR3 DNA is TGTGCCAGCAGCTTAATAGCGGGGGGCACGAACACCGGGGAGCTGTTTTTT. It yields the protein CASSLIAGGTNTGELFF. Complete variable domain (other parts from reference TRBV7-3 and TRBJ2-2): GAGVSQTPSNKVTEKGKYVELRCDPISGHTALYWYRQSLGQGPEFLIYFQGTGAADDSGLPNDRFFAVRPEGSVSTLKIQRTERGDSAVYLCASSLIAGGTNTGELFFGEGSRLTVL.